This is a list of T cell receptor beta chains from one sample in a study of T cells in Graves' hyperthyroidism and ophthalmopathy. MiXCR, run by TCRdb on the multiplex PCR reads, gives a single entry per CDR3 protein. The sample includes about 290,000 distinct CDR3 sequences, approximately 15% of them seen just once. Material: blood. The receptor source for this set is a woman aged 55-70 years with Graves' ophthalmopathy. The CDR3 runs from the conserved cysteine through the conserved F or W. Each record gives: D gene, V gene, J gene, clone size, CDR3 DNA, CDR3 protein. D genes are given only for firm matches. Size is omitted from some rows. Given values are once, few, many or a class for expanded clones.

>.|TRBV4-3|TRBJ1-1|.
TGCGCCAGCAGCCAAGGTGGGGGTTATAGGGACACTGAAGCTTTCTTT
CASSQGGGYRDTEAFF
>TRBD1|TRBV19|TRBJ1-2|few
TGTGCCAGTAGTATCTCGGACAGGGAAGGCTACACCTTC
CASSISDREGYTF
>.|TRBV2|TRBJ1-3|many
TGTGCCAGCAGTGAAGTGAAAGGCGGAAACACCATATATTTT
CASSEVKGGNTIYF
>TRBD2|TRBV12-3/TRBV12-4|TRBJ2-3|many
TGTGCCAGCAAACCTCGGACTAGCGGGGTTGGGAGCACAGATACGCAGTATTTT
CASKPRTSGVGSTDTQYF
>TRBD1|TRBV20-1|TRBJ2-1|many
TGCAGTGCCCGGACAGGGGAAGGATCAGGTGAGCAGTTCTTC
CSARTGEGSGEQFF
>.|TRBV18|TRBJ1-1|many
TGTGCCAGCTCACCACGTCAGGGCAGAATGATGAACACTGAAGCTTTCTTT
CASSPRQGRMMNTEAFF
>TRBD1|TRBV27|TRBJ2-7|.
TGTGCCAGCAGCGGCAGGGGGCGGAATGAGCAGTACTTC
CASSGRGRNEQYF
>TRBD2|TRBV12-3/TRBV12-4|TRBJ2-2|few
TGTGCCAGCAGTGGACCGGGACTAGCGGGAGGATACACCGGGGAGCTGTTTTTT
CASSGPGLAGGYTGELFF
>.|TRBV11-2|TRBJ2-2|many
TGTGCCAGCAGCCGAGCCCGGGGAACCGCAAAGGTTCGATCCGGGGAGCTGTTTTTT
CASSRARGTAKVRSGELFF
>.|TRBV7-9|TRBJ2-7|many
TGTGCCAGCAGCCCTTTTACGTCCTACGAGCAGTACTTC
CASSPFTSYEQYF
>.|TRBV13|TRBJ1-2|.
TGTGCCACCCGAATTCGAACTACTAACTATGGCTACACCTTC
CATRIRTTNYGYTF
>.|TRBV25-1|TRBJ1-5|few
TGTGCCAGCAGTGCGTTTAGCAATCAGCCCCAGCATTTT
CASSAFSNQPQHF
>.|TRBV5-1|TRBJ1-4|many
TGCGCCAGCAGCTTGGTTTCAGGGAATGAAAAACTGTTTTTT
CASSLVSGNEKLFF
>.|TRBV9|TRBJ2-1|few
TGTGCCAGCAGCCCGCGAAGTCAACCTAGCTCCTACAATGAGCAGTTCTTC
CASSPRSQPSSYNEQFF
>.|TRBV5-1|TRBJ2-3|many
TGCGCCAGCAGCTGGGACGGCCAACTCCACACAGATACGCAGTATTTT
CASSWDGQLHTDTQYF
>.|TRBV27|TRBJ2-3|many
TGTGCCAGCAGTACCGCAAGGGGAAAGGGGACAGATACGCAGTATTTT
CASSTARGKGTDTQYF
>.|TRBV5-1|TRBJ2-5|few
TGCGCCAGCAGCTTGCCAGGAGCTCAAGAGACCCAGTACTTC
CASSLPGAQETQYF
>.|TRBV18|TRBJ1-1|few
TGTGCCAGCTCACAAGCCCGGGGGTCGGGCGGGGCTTGGAACACTGAAGCTTTCTTT
CASSQARGSGGAWNTEAFF
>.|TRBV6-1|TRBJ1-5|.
TGTGCCAGCAGTGAATTAGGAGTGACAATGGTTCGCAATCAGCCCCAGCATTTT
CASSELGVTMVRNQPQHF
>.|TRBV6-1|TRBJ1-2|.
TGTGCCAGTCGGGACGGAGCTAACTATGGCTACACCTTC
CASRDGANYGYTF
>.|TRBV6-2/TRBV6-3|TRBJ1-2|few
TGTGCCAGCAGTTACTCTCAGGGGCCGCGTGGCTACACCTTC
CASSYSQGPRGYTF
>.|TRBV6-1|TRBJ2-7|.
TGTGCCAGCAGTGCCGGGACTCGCTCCTACGAGCAGTACTTC
CASSAGTRSYEQYF
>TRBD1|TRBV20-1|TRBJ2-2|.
TGCAGTGCTAGGGCTTGGGACAGGGGGCAAACCGGGGAGCTGTTTTTT
CSARAWDRGQTGELFF